The clone carrying this TCR beta chain was detected ten times or more. Its antigen is unidentified. V was clipped by 6 bases and J by 8 bases; unmatched bases: 14. The CDR3 covers 15 residues. These data originate in a study of T cells in Graves' hyperthyroidism and ophthalmopathy. Study outcomes and limitations: Also found in blood were most expanded thyroid clonotypes above 0.001.

Patients with uncontrolled infections, other autoimmune diseases, pregnancy or lactation were excluded. The study based diagnoses on clinical symptoms, serum thyroxine and TRAb, thyroid ultrasound and orbital computed tomography. Amplification of TCR beta CDR3 regions used RNA as the template. TCR CDR3 regions were first amplified by RT-PCR with HTBI primers. TCRdb ran MiXCR on the multiplex PCR reads and lists one entry per CDR3 protein. The table shows roughly 650,000 distinct CDR3 sequences, with more than 15% occurring only once. The sequenced sample was blood. The J gene is TRBJ1-2, the V gene TRBV12-3 or TRBV12-4; TRBD1 agrees at 8 bases. The sequence was collected from a woman aged 35 to 49 with Graves' ophthalmopathy. Here the CDR3 DNA reads TGTGCCAGCAGCCCCGGGACAGGTACCCGACCCGGCTACACCTTC. This gives the protein CASSPGTGTRPGYTF.